These 25 T cell receptor beta chains were sequenced from one sample in a study of blood T cells in healthy people across ages. Through a sample-barcoded 5' primer and a J-beta primer mix, a second PCR was run for roughly 6 to 12 cycles. In TCRdb, the 5' RACE reads were re-called with MiXCR into one record per CDR3 protein. The data hold 800,000 or so distinct CDR3 sequences, with 20% to 30% observed a single time. A further study also used this sample, focusing on T cells of mothers and their children.

Sequencing was performed on blood. Receptor source: a boy between 5 and 17 years old in good health.

This clonotype was observed a few times. This chain connects TRBV28 to TRBJ2-7, with 9 positions matching TRBD1. Germline CDR1 is MDHEN and CDR2 is SYDVKM. Losses at the gene ends were 7 bases for V and 3 bases for J; bases not matched to a gene: 7. This CDR3 is 14 amino acids long. CDR3: CASKGQGYFYEQYF. In nucleotides, the CDR3 is TGTGCCAGCAAGGGACAGGGTTATTTCTACGAGCAGTACTTC.

This sequence joins TRBV5-1 and TRBJ2-2, with D possibly TRBD1 on 5 matching bases. Germline-derived CDR1 and CDR2 are SGHRS and YFSETQ. The CDR3 runs 16 residues. Trimming cost V 2 bases and J 3 bases, with 14 bases left between them. The CDR3 bases are TGCGCCAGCAGCTTTAGGGGCAGAACCTACACCGGGGAGCTGTTTTTT. The encoded protein is CASSFRGRTYTGELFF.

The J gene is TRBJ2-3, the V gene TRBV28, with 13 bases identical to TRBD2. V lost 3 bases, J lost 3 bases, and 12 bases stayed unmatched. The V gene's germline CDR1 is MDHEN and CDR2 SYDVKM. The CDR3 loop spans 19 amino acids. CDR3 amino acids: CASSFQTSGGALRTDTQYF. CDR3 nucleotide sequence: TGTGCCAGCAGTTTCCAAACTAGCGGGGGGGCTTTAAGGACAGATACGCAGTATTTT.

This clonotype has a handful of counts. This chain joins TRBV4-1 and TRBJ1-1; D might be TRBD1 (6 bases). CDR3 size: 14 residues. V lost 5 bases and J lost 0, with 10 bases in between. The V gene's germline CDR1 is MGHRA and CDR2 YSYEKL. For the CDR3, the DNA is TGCGCCAGCAGCGACGGACAGATGAACACTGAAGCTTTCTTT. Translation: CASSDGQMNTEAFF.

This clonotype showed up just a few times. The chain has TRBV7-9 and TRBJ1-1, with D maybe TRBD1 (6 bases). This CDR3 has 14 residues. The germline gives CDR1 SEHNR, CDR2 FQNEAQ (reference sequence). Trimming pared 4 bases from V and 5 bases from J, leaving 14 bases between. The CDR3 sequence is CASSSGVERTEAFF. The CDR3 DNA reads TGTGCCAGCAGCTCAGGGGTCGAAAGGACTGAAGCTTTCTTT.

The chain has TRBV28 and TRBJ2-1, with a possible D match to TRBD2 (7 bases). The J call may be incorrect, as the DNA end agrees better with TRBJ2-7. Germline CDR1 is MDHEN and CDR2 is SYDVKM. The CDR3 has 14 amino acids. CDR3 protein: CASSRDGGPYEQYF. CDR3 DNA sequence: TGTGCCAGCAGTAGGGACGGGGGGCCCTACGAGCAGTACTTC.

A few counts support this clonotype. V gene TRBV28 combines with J gene TRBJ2-3; TRBD2 aligns across 11 bases. There are 14 residues in the CDR3. After removal of 10 bases from V and 4 bases from J, the junction contained 7 bases not matched to a gene. Germline V gene sequence: CDR1 MDHEN, CDR2 SYDVKM. For the CDR3, the DNA is TGTGCCACAGGGGGACTAGCGGAACCAGATACGCAGTATTTT. Protein: CATGGLAEPDTQYF.

About this clonotype: Relative to the germline gene, one junction end is altered; a read error may explain this. The chain couples TRBV4-3 to TRBJ2-7; D is ambiguous. CDR1 is LGHNA and CDR2 is YSLEER in the germline V gene. CDR3 size: 14 residues. CDR3 sequence reads: CASSQDTHSYEQYF. The CDR3 DNA reads as TGCGCCAGTAGCCAAGATACGCACTCCTACGAGCAGTACTTC.

The chain recombines TRBV12-3 or TRBV12-4 with TRBJ2-2, with a possible D match to TRBD1 (5 bases). V was shortened by 7 bases and J by 2 bases, with 11 bases between the two germline ends. This CDR3 spans 14 amino acids. The CDR3 nucleotides are TGTGCCAGCAAGGGGTGGACCAACACCGGGGAGCTGTTTTTT. Translated: CASKGWTNTGELFF.

This clonotype has more than one count but fewer than ten. V gene TRBV6-5 combines with J gene TRBJ2-2, with 8 bases matching TRBD1. After removal of 7 bases from V and 0 bases from J, the junction contained 4 bases not matched to a gene. Germline-derived CDR1 and CDR2 are MNHEY and SVGAGI. The length of the CDR3 is 15 residues. The CDR3 region is CASTIQGANTGELFF. In nucleotides, the CDR3 is TGTGCCAGCACAATACAGGGGGCGAACACCGGGGAGCTGTTTTTT.

V is TRBV7-2 and J is TRBJ1-2; D remains ambiguous. This CDR3 contains 11 residues. The V gene's germline CDR1 is SGHTA and CDR2 FQGNSA. The V and J ends lost 8 bases and 3 bases respectively, with 7 bases between them. CDR3 bases: TGTGCCAGCTTAGATGACTATGGCTACACCTTC. It specifies CASLDDYGYTF.

This chain joins TRBV20-1 and TRBJ2-7, with 8 nucleotides matching TRBD2. Germline values: CDR1 DFQATT, CDR2 SNEGSKA (reference sequence). The V segment lost 6 bases and the J segment 4 bases; nucleotides outside the gene matches: 14. The CDR3 has 15 residues. CDR3 amino acids: CSAPPGSGVGYEQYF. The CDR3 bases are TGCAGTGCGCCGCCCGGTAGCGGGGTGGGATACGAGCAGTACTTC.

A few counts support this clonotype. The chain employs TRBV7-6 and TRBJ2-5; D gene ambiguous. The J call may be mistaken, given a closer DNA end match to TRBJ2-1. This CDR3 region has 13 residues. CDR1 and CDR2 (germline): SGHVS, FNYEAQ. The CDR3 here is CASSSQVLNEQFF. The CDR3, as DNA: TGTGCCAGCAGCTCCCAGGTGCTCAATGAGCAGTTCTTC.

This rearrangement joins TRBV20-1 to TRBJ1-5, with a weak D call TRBD1 (6 bases). Germline CDR1 and CDR2: DFQATT and SNEGSKA (reference sequence). The CDR3 consists of 14 residues. V dropped 2 bases and J dropped 4 bases, with 12 bases sitting between them. The CDR3 DNA reads as TGCAGTGCTAGAACTGACAGGACGAATCAGCCCCAGCATTTT. Its protein is CSARTDRTNQPQHF.

The DNA of the CDR3 is TGTGCCAGCCAAGGGACGTTGGATATTGGCTACACCTTC. This translates into CASQGTLDIGYTF. This rearrangement joins TRBV7-9 to TRBJ1-2; a weak D match, TRBD1 (5 bases). Germline CDR1 is SEHNR and CDR2 is FQNEAQ (reference sequence). The CDR3 sequence is 13 residues long. Trimming stripped 8 bases from V and 7 bases from J, with 17 bases between.

The J gene is TRBJ2-7, the V gene TRBV7-9, with D possibly being TRBD1 (5 bases). Trimming cost V 5 bases and J 2 bases, with 10 bases left between them. The CDR3 contains 13 residues. CDR1 is SEHNR, CDR2 FQNEAQ, per germline (reference sequence). CDR3 protein: CASSADSTYEQYF. For the CDR3, the DNA is TGTGCCAGCAGCGCAGACAGTACCTACGAGCAGTACTTC.

CDR3 region: CATLSWGPSETQYF. DNA for the CDR3: TGTGCCACCCTATCTTGGGGACCCTCGGAGACCCAGTACTTC. The rearrangement uses TRBV7-9 and TRBJ2-5; D possibly matches TRBD1 or TRBD2 (5 bases each). The CDR3 has 14 residues. Per the germline V gene, CDR1 is SEHNR and CDR2 is FQNEAQ (reference sequence). V gave up 10 bases and J gave up 5 bases, with 20 bases separating them.

This clonotype turned up a few times. This chain connects TRBV6-5 to TRBJ2-1; 8 bases match TRBD2. This CDR3 has 15 amino acids. The J segment lost 5 bases and the V segment lost 4 bases, leaving 7 bases of the junction unmatched. CDR1 is MNHEY and CDR2 is SVGAGI in the germline V gene. The CDR3, as DNA: TGTGCCAGCAGTTTGATGGGACTAGATCACAATGAGCAGTTCTTC. Protein: CASSLMGLDHNEQFF.

This clonotype was counted only a few times. J is TRBJ2-2 and V is TRBV6-6; D is tentatively TRBD1 or TRBD2 (5 bases each). Germline V lookup: CDR1 MNHNY, CDR2 SVGAGI (reference sequence). Between the trimmed V and J ends, which lost 6 bases and 4 bases, there was a span of 18 bases. The CDR3 is made up of 16 amino acids. The CDR3 DNA reads TGTGCCAGCAGGTCCGGGACCCCCTTAAGCACCGGGGAGCTGTTTTTT. Translated, it gives CASRSGTPLSTGELFF.

The V gene is TRBV18, the J gene TRBJ2-5; TRBD1 might be the D (6 bases). Germline V lookup: CDR1 KGHSH, CDR2 LQKENI. Trimming took off 3 bases at V and 4 bases at J, with 15 bases between the two ends. The length of the CDR3 is 15 residues. The CDR3 region is CASSPTPRGGETQYF. The CDR3, as DNA: TGTGCCAGCTCACCGACCCCCAGGGGCGGAGAGACCCAGTACTTC.

This clonotype was counted between two and nine times. The rearrangement links TRBV24-1 to TRBJ2-1; possibly TRBD1 for D (5 bases). CDR1 and CDR2 from the germline V gene are KGHDR and SFDVKD. The germline V and J ends were trimmed by 4 bases and 5 bases, with 8 bases remaining between them. The CDR3 runs 13 residues. The CDR3 bases are TGTGCCACCAGTGAAGGGGCAGACAATGAGCAGTTCTTC. Protein: CATSEGADNEQFF.

This clonotype was found a few times. V gene TRBV5-1 combines with J gene TRBJ2-7; D not resolved. Germline CDR1 reads SGHRS; CDR2 reads YFSETQ. The germline V and J ends were trimmed by 3 bases and 1 base, with 11 bases remaining between them. The CDR3 consists of 14 residues. The CDR3 sequence: CASSSTVLSYEQYF. The CDR3 nucleotides read TGCGCCAGCAGCTCTACTGTGTTATCCTACGAGCAGTACTTC.

The chain has TRBV20-1 and TRBJ2-5, with D maybe TRBD2 (5 bases). The J call may be faulty, since TRBJ2-1 better matches the DNA end. Germline V gene lookup returns CDR1 DFQATT and CDR2 SNEGSKA (reference sequence). The CDR3 extends over 14 amino acids. The chain's CDR3 is CSALGSGLYNEQFF. DNA for the CDR3: TGCAGTGCGTTGGGGAGCGGTTTATACAATGAGCAGTTCTTC.

In its sample, this clonotype was seen a few times. The chain couples TRBV7-2 to TRBJ2-7; 11 bases fit TRBD2. The V gene end was trimmed by 1 base and the J gene end by 4 bases; junction bases not matched to a gene: 6. This CDR3 comprises 16 residues. Per the germline V gene, CDR1 is SGHTA and CDR2 is FQGNSA. CDR3 sequence reads: CASSLGLAGGQYEQYF. The CDR3 DNA follows: TGTGCCAGCAGCTTAGGGCTAGCGGGGGGACAATACGAGCAGTACTTC.

V is TRBV4-3 and J is TRBJ1-2; TRBD1 agrees at 8 bases. The CDR3 is 15 amino acids. Germline V lookup: CDR1 LGHNA, CDR2 YSLEER. Unmatched junction bases numbered 7, after V lost 4 bases and J lost 3 bases. The CDR3 loop is CASSPRGPFYYGYTF. CDR3 nucleotides: TGCGCCAGCAGCCCCAGGGGGCCCTTTTACTATGGCTACACCTTC.